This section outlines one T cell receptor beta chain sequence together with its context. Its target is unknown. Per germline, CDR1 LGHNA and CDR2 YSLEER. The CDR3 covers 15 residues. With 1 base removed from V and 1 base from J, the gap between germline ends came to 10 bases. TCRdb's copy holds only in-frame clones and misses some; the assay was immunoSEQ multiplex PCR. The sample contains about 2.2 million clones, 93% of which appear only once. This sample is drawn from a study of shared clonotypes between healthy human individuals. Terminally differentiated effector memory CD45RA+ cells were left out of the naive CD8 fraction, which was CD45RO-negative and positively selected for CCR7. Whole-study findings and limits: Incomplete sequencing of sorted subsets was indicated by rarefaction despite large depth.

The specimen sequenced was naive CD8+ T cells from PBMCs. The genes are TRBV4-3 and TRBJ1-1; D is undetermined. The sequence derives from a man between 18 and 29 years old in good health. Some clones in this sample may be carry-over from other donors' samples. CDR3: CASSQAWAANTEAFF. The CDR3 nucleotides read TGCGCCAGCAGCCAAGCTTGGGCAGCGAACACTGAAGCTTTCTTT.